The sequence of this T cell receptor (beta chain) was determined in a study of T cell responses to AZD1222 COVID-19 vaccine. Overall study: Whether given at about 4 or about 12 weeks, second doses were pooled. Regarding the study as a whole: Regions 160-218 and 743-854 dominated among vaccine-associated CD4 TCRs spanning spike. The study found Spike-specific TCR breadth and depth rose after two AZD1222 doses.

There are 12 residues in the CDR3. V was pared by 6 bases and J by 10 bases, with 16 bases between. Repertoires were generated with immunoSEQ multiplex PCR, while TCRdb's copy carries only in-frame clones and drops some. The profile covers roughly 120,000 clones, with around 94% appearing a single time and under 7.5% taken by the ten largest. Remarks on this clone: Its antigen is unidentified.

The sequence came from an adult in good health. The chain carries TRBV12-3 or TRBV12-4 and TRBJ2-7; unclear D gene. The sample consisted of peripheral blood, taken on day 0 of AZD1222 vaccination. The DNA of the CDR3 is TGTGCCAGCAGCCTAGGTTTGGGCGTCCAGTACTTC. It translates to CASSLGLGVQYF.